This is a list of T cell receptor beta chains from one sample in a study of blood T cell repertoires in COVID-19. Clones were read by immunoSEQ multiplex PCR, and TCRdb kept only the in-frame ones, dropping some. The table lists approximately 400,000 clones, about four fifths of them singletons. The sequenced material came from peripheral blood. All receptors derive from a human donor with acute or convalescent COVID-19. The donor label of this sample is uncertain. CDR3s leave out the opening cysteine and the closing phenylalanine or tryptophan. D genes are given only for firm matches. Expanded clones get a size class; other rows say once, few or many, or leave the size out.

>once|TRBD1|TRBV11-2
ASSWDRASGNTIY
>once|TRBD2|TRBV6-6
ASRTGTSGGDEQY
>few|NA|TRBV30
AWTMGGTEAF
>NA|TRBD1|TRBV15
ATSRGQGIGELF
>NA|NA|TRBV28
ASRPGISGSSYEQY
>NA|TRBD1|TRBV7-6
ASSLQGATGNTIY
>NA|NA|TRBV5-1
ASSLRTARTDTQY
>NA|NA|TRBV6-6
ASSFGQSYEQY
>NA|NA|TRBV21-1
ASSKGGLPRSYNEQF
>many|NA|TRBV3-1/TRBV3-2
ASSRQSTDTQY
>NA|NA|TRBV19
ASSLRPGTEAF
>NA|NA|TRBV7-9
ASSLEASTTDTQY
>NA|NA|TRBV3-1/TRBV3-2
ASSAWGGSGANVLT
>NA|NA|TRBV15
ATSRDSPSGEQY
>NA|NA|TRBV29-1
SVIGGYNEQF
>few|NA|TRBV11-2
ASSFGTLKGEQY
>NA|NA|TRBV27
ASSRDTTYEQY
>NA|TRBD1|TRBV15
ATSRGQGAYQPQH